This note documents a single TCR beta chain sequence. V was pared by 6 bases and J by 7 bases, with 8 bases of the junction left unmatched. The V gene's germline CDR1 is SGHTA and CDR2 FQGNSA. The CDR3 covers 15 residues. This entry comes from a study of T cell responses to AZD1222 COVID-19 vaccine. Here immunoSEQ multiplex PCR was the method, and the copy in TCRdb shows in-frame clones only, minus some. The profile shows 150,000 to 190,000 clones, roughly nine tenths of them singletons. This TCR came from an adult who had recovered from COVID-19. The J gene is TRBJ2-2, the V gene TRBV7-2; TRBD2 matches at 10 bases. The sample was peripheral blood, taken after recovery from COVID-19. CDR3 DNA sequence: TGTGCCAGCAGAAGGTCTAGCGGGGGTTTCGGGGAGCTGTTTTTT. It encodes CASRRSSGGFGELFF.